The subject of this entry is one TCR beta chain. The junction departs from the called germline gene at one end, perhaps through a read error. Germline V gene data show CDR1 as DFQATT and CDR2 as SNEGSKA (reference sequence). The CDR3 is 16 amino acids. The sample belongs to a study of T cells in Graves' hyperthyroidism and ophthalmopathy. RNA transcripts provided the source from which TCR beta CDR3 regions were amplified. The HTBI primer set served for first-round RT-PCR of the TCR CDR3. TCRdb re-analysed the multiplex PCR reads in MiXCR, keeping a single row per CDR3 protein. This sample has hundreds of thousands of distinct CDR3 sequences, with about 20% found just once.

The specimen was blood. The chain links TRBV20-1 to TRBJ2-4, with 7 bases fitting TRBD1. The receptor was derived from a man aged 25 to 40 with Graves' ophthalmopathy. The CDR3 here is CSARGPGQLAKNIQCF. CDR3 coding DNA: TGCAGTGCTAGAGGCCCGGGACAGCTAGCCAAAAACATTCAGTGCTTC.